This T cell receptor beta chain was sequenced during a study of shared clonotypes between healthy human individuals. Deep-level settings were used for running the assay. Here immunoSEQ multiplex PCR was the method, and the copy in TCRdb shows in-frame clones only, minus some. There are about a million clones in the sample; 70% to 80% occur only once, and roughly 0.82% lies in the top ten. Splitting the CD4+ cells yielded a CD45RA+ naive subset and a CD45RA-negative memory subset. Sequences were obtained from memory CD4+ T cells from PBMCs. Subset meaning: CD45RA-negative fraction. The clonotype originates from a man aged 18 to 30 in good health. Some clones in this sample may be carry-over from other donors' samples.

The CDR3: CASTRDVGFYEQYF. In nucleotides, the CDR3 is TGTGCCAGCACCCGGGACGTGGGGTTCTACGAGCAGTACTTC. The chain links TRBV2 to TRBJ2-7, with D perhaps matching TRBD1 or TRBD2 (5 bases each). The CDR3 loop spans 14 amino acids. CDR1 is SNHLY and CDR2 is FYNNEI in the germline V gene. Trimming cost V 7 bases and J 3 bases, with 16 bases left between them.